This T cell receptor (beta chain) emerged from a study of CD8 T cells in Susac syndrome. The germline V and J ends were trimmed by 5 bases and 1 base, with 11 bases remaining between them. Per the germline V gene, CDR1 is SQVTM and CDR2 is ANQGSEA. The CDR3 runs 13 residues. Random hexamers were used to reverse transcribe an amount of roughly 0.5 to 1 ug RNA. The TCR beta CDR3 was amplified by immunoSEQ multiplex PCR across 54 Vbeta, 13 Jbeta. MiXCR was run by TCRdb on the immunoSEQ multiplex PCR reads, yielding one entry per CDR3 protein. The sample has about 240,000 distinct CDR3 sequences, about 96% seen once. Sequencing of TCR beta covered CD8+ and CD4+ T cells obtained from blood.

Sequences were obtained from CD4+ T cells from PBMCs. This TCR was recovered from a human donor with Susac syndrome. This sequence joins TRBV29-1 and TRBJ1-1; D uncertain. Written as DNA, the CDR3 is TGCAGCGTTAGTAAGCTAGGGAACACTGAAGCTTTCTTT. It translates to CSVSKLGNTEAFF.